Listed below are T cell receptor beta chains from one sample, sequenced in a study of control samples from healthy donors and cancer patients. Assay used: immunoSEQ multiplex PCR; TCRdb lists only in-frame clones, some missing. Seen here are approximately 120,000 clones, around 92% observed once, and the top ten hold 0.58%. Input material: PBMCs. These receptors were collected from an older man with head and neck cancer. Each CDR3 is given with its conserved first and last residue. A D gene is named only where the DNA matches it firmly. Where a row states a size, it is once, few, many or the class of an expanded clone; other rows omit it.

d_call cdr3_length clone_size j_call v_call cdr3_aa cdr3_nt
. 13 once TRBJ1-2 TRBV12-3/TRBV12-4 CASSLTAAESYTF TGTGCCAGCAGCCTAACGGCGGCCGAGAGCTACACCTTC
TRBD2 17 . TRBJ2-3 TRBV19 CASSSVLAGGSTDTQYF TGTGCCAGTAGTTCGGTTTTAGCGGGGGGGAGCACAGATACGCAGTATTTT
. 15 . TRBJ1-5 TRBV9 CASSVGGLGNQPQHF TGTGCCAGCAGCGTAGGCGGACTGGGCAATCAGCCCCAGCATTTT
TRBD2 13 once TRBJ2-7 TRBV2 CASGLTSGYEQYF TGTGCCAGCGGGCTGACTAGCGGCTACGAGCAGTACTTC
. 13 . TRBJ1-5 TRBV4-1 CASSLNRVQPQHF TGCGCCAGCAGCCTGAACAGGGTTCAGCCCCAGCATTTT
TRBD2 15 . TRBJ2-3 TRBV5-5 CASSATSANTDTQYF TGTGCCAGCAGCGCCACTAGCGCAAACACAGATACGCAGTATTTT
. 10 . TRBJ2-7 TRBV6-2/TRBV6-3 CASSYPQQYF TGTGCCAGCAGTTACCCCCAGCAGTACTTC
TRBD1 17 . TRBJ2-2 TRBV5-5 CASSLLPGQRNTGELFF TGTGCCAGCAGCTTACTTCCGGGACAGAGGAACACCGGGGAGCTGTTTTTT
. 13 . TRBJ1-5 TRBV30 CAWSYGGNQPQHF TGTGCCTGGAGTTATGGGGGCAATCAGCCCCAGCATTTT
TRBD2 14 . TRBJ2-1 TRBV30 CAWSRGGIYNEQFF TGTGCCTGGAGTAGGGGAGGGATCTACAATGAGCAGTTCTTC
. 12 once TRBJ1-1 TRBV5-1 CASSLNRAEAFF TGCGCCAGCAGCTTGAATCGGGCTGAAGCTTTCTTT
TRBD2 18 . TRBJ2-7 TRBV5-5 CASSVGLAGDGLSYEQYF TGTGCCAGCAGCGTCGGACTAGCGGGTGACGGGTTGTCCTACGAGCAGTACTTC
. 15 . TRBJ1-6 TRBV18 CASSPGAGVNSPLHF TGTGCCAGCTCACCAGGGGCAGGGGTCAATTCACCCCTCCACTTT
. 16 . TRBJ1-5 TRBV30 CAWSVGTRYSNQPQHF TGTGCCTGGAGTGTAGGGACAAGATATAGCAATCAGCCCCAGCATTTT
. 17 . TRBJ1-5 TRBV19 CASSRKGSLDGNQPQHF TGTGCCAGTAGTAGAAAAGGGTCTTTAGATGGCAATCAGCCCCAGCATTTT
TRBD1 13 . TRBJ1-2 TRBV30 CAWNPGQGNGYTF TGTGCCTGGAATCCGGGACAGGGAAATGGCTACACCTTC
TRBD1 16 . TRBJ1-5 TRBV3-1/TRBV3-2 CASSQGTGAAGQPQHF TGTGCCAGCAGCCAAGGAACAGGGGCGGCGGGTCAGCCCCAGCATTTT
. 15 once TRBJ1-1 TRBV5-1 CASSLEGPMNTEAFF TGCGCCAGCAGCTTGGAGGGACCAATGAACACTGAAGCTTTCTTT
. 14 . TRBJ1-4 TRBV5-4 CASSQRGPNEKLFF TGTGCCAGCAGCCAACGAGGGCCCAATGAAAAACTGTTTTTT
. 15 . TRBJ2-1 TRBV11-2 CASSRDKSSYNEQFF TGTGCCAGCAGTCGGGACAAGAGCTCCTACAATGAGCAGTTCTTC
. 13 . TRBJ1-6 TRBV11-2 CASSSRNTSPLHF TGTGCCAGCAGCTCTCGGAATACATCACCCCTCCACTTT
TRBD1 15 . TRBJ2-7 TRBV7-2 CASSSRDRGAYEQYF TGTGCCAGCAGCTCCCGGGACAGGGGCGCCTACGAGCAGTACTTC
TRBD1 14 . TRBJ1-2 TRBV5-1 CASSRGQGRYGYTF TGCGCCAGCAGTCGGGGACAGGGGAGATATGGCTACACCTTC
. 15 . TRBJ1-5 TRBV10-2 CASTDRGISNQPQHF TGCGCCAGCACTGACCGGGGGATTAGCAATCAGCCCCAGCATTTT
TRBD1 21 . TRBJ2-7 TRBV6-2/TRBV6-3 CASSYSRDTFVPGQDFYEQYF TGTGCCAGCAGTTACTCGAGGGATACCTTCGTTCCGGGACAGGACTTCTACGAGCAGTACTTC
. 13 . TRBJ2-5 TRBV10-3 CAISDGFGETQYF TGTGCCATCAGTGACGGCTTCGGAGAGACCCAGTACTTC
TRBD1 17 . TRBJ2-1 TRBV5-5 CASSSSRTGRSYNEQFF TGTGCCAGCAGCTCCTCCAGGACAGGGCGCTCCTACAATGAGCAGTTCTTC
. 14 once TRBJ1-1 TRBV6-4 CASKAGTSNTEAFF TGTGCCAGCAAGGCCGGCACCTCGAACACTGAAGCTTTCTTT
. 13 . TRBJ1-2 TRBV5-1 CASSLNANYGYTF TGCGCCAGCAGCTTAAACGCGAACTATGGCTACACCTTC
. 18 . TRBJ1-4 TRBV4-1 CASSPILQGYGFGEKLFF TGCGCCAGCAGCCCTATTTTACAAGGGTACGGGTTTGGAGAAAAACTGTTTTTT
. 16 . TRBJ2-3 TRBV7-9 CASSLTSPGGTDTQYF TGTGCCAGCAGCTTAACTAGCCCTGGGGGCACAGATACGCAGTATTTT
. 16 . TRBJ1-1 TRBV3-1/TRBV3-2 CASSPLRGGGGTEAFF TGTGCCAGCAGCCCATTAAGGGGAGGGGGAGGAACTGAAGCTTTCTTT
TRBD2 15 . TRBJ2-1 TRBV6-5 CASSRSGATYNEQFF TGTGCCAGCAGTCGAAGCGGGGCTACCTACAATGAGCAGTTCTTC
. 12 few TRBJ1-6 TRBV6-2/TRBV6-3 CASSYSDSPLHF TGTGCCAGCAGTTACTCAGATTCACCCCTCCACTTT
. 13 . TRBJ1-5 TRBV5-1 CASSRDSNQPQHF TGCGCCAGCAGCCGGGATAGCAATCAGCCCCAGCATTTT
TRBD2 17 . TRBJ2-7 TRBV10-3 CAISEASGGPTLYEQYF TGTGCCATCAGTGAGGCTAGCGGGGGGCCCACGCTCTACGAGCAGTACTTC
TRBD1 14 . TRBJ2-7 TRBV2 CASSVQGSSYEQYF TGTGCCAGCAGTGTACAGGGGAGCTCCTACGAGCAGTACTTC
. 15 . TRBJ1-6 TRBV30 CAWSPPGTARSTLHF TGTGCCTGGAGTCCCCCGGGGACCGCTAGGAGCACCCTCCACTTT
. 16 . TRBJ1-5 TRBV6-6 CASNPSQWAVNQPQHF TGTGCCAGCAATCCTTCACAATGGGCGGTAAATCAGCCCCAGCATTTT
TRBD1 18 . TRBJ2-1 TRBV18 CASSPSYGPDRGNNEQFF TGTGCCAGCTCACCATCATACGGCCCGGACAGGGGCAACAATGAGCAGTTCTTC
. 14 . TRBJ2-5 TRBV28 CASSFVGGQETQYF TGTGCCAGCAGTTTTGTTGGGGGACAAGAGACCCAGTACTTC
. 13 . TRBJ1-2 TRBV6-1 CASSESGGQGYTF TGTGCCAGCAGTGAATCGGGGGGCCAGGGCTACACCTTC
. 12 . TRBJ2-5 TRBV6-2/TRBV6-3 CASSYFQETQYF TGTGCCAGCAGTTACTTTCAAGAGACCCAGTACTTC
. 15 . TRBJ2-7 TRBV4-3 CASSQDGDSPYEQYF TGCGCCAGCAGCCAAGACGGCGACAGTCCCTACGAGCAGTACTTC
. 15 . TRBJ2-2 TRBV6-5 CASRAAQGVPGELFF TGTGCCAGCAGGGCCGCACAGGGCGTTCCCGGGGAGCTGTTTTTT
TRBD1 16 . TRBJ2-5 TRBV10-3 CAISEPTQGNGETQYF TGTGCCATCAGTGAGCCTACACAGGGGAACGGGGAGACCCAGTACTTC
TRBD1 19 . TRBJ1-5 TRBV6-2/TRBV6-3 CASSYWTGQASYSNQPQHF TGTGCCAGCAGTTACTGGACGGGACAGGCCAGTTATAGCAATCAGCCCCAGCATTTT
. 13 . TRBJ1-5 TRBV6-5 CASSFILDQPQHF TGTGCCAGCAGTTTTATCCTTGATCAGCCCCAGCATTTT
TRBD2 14 . TRBJ2-7 TRBV5-1 CASSRTSGSYEQYF TGCGCCAGCAGCAGGACTAGCGGTTCCTACGAGCAGTACTTC
. 17 . TRBJ2-3 TRBV6-2/TRBV6-3 CASSYHGGSGDTDTQYF TGTGCCAGCAGTTACCATGGGGGAAGTGGTGACACAGATACGCAGTATTTT
TRBD1 15 . TRBJ1-5 TRBV19 CASRAGQVGNQPQHF TGTGCCAGTCGGGCGGGACAGGTAGGCAATCAGCCCCAGCATTTT
. 14 . TRBJ1-5 TRBV3-1/TRBV3-2 CASSQDPTNQPQHF TGTGCCAGCAGCCAAGATCCTACTAATCAGCCCCAGCATTTT
TRBD1 15 . TRBJ2-2 TRBV6-2/TRBV6-3 CASSDRGLRTGELFF TGTGCCAGCAGTGACAGGGGGCTGCGGACCGGGGAGCTGTTTTTT